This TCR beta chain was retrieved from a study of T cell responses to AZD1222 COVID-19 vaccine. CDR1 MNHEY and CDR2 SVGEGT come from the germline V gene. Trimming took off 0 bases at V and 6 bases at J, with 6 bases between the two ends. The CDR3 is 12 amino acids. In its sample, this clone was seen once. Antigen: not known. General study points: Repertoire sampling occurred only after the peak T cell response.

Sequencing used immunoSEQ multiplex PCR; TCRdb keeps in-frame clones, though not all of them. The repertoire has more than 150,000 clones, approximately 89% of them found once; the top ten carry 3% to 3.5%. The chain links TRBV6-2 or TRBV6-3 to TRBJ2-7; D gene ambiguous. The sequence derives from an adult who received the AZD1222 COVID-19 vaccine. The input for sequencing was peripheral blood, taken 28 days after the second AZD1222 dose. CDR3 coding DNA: TGTGCCAGCAGTTACTCAGGGCGCGAGCAGTACTTC. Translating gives CASSYSGREQYF.